Shown below are 30 T cell receptor beta chains from a single sample sequenced in a study of control samples from healthy donors and cancer patients (dated by TCRdb to the early 2020s). Libraries came from the immunoSEQ multiplex PCR assay. What TCRdb holds here is the immuneACCESS table cut down to in-frame rearrangements. Part of the clones is not present; checked against another copy, under half of the missing clones reflect an unresolved V gene, and the others are unexplained. Here the sample has over 150,000 clones; more than 85% occur a single time. In total, the top ten clones hold about 2.1% of the sample. What was sequenced was blood. The receptors were gathered from a woman aged 40 to 50 in good health.

The V and J genes are TRBV20-1 and TRBJ1-1, with a tentative D call TRBD1 (5 bases). The CDR3 has 11 amino acids. CDR1 and CDR2 from the germline V gene are DFQATT and SNEGSKA (reference sequence). Deletions cut 1 base from V and 13 bases from J, with 13 bases between. Here the CDR3 reads CSARGNGGGFF. In DNA, the CDR3 is TGCAGTGCTAGAGGAAACGGTGGGGGTTTCTTT.

This sequence joins TRBV6-6 and TRBJ1-4; D perhaps matches TRBD1 (6 bases). The CDR3 loop spans 16 amino acids. Deletions cut 0 bases from V and 7 bases from J, with 15 bases between. Germline V lookup: CDR1 MNHNY, CDR2 SVGAGI (reference sequence). The CDR3 nucleotides are TGTGCCAGCAGTTACTCGGCCACAGGGCAAGGTGAAAAACTGTTTTTT. Translating gives CASSYSATGQGEKLFF.

DNA for the CDR3: TGTGCCAGCAGTTCCGGGGGTGGGGAGACCCAGTACTTC. This gives the protein CASSSGGGETQYF. The gene calls are TRBV12-3 or TRBV12-4 and TRBJ2-5; a weak D match, TRBD2 (6 bases). Trimming removed 4 bases at V and 5 bases at J, with 11 bases between. This CDR3 contains 13 residues.

This chain uses TRBV10-2 with TRBJ2-6; unclear D gene. Trimming took 3 bases from V and 3 from J, leaving 6 bases between them. In germline, CDR1 is WSHSY, CDR2 SAAADI. This CDR3 spans 14 amino acids. DNA of the CDR3: TGCGCCAGCAGTGAAGTCCATGGGGCCAACGTCCTGACTTTC. This codes for CASSEVHGANVLTF.

The chain is built from TRBV6-4 and TRBJ2-2, with 8 bases matching TRBD2. The V segment lost 0 bases and the J segment 4 bases; nucleotides outside the gene matches: 7. The CDR3 runs to 17 residues. The germline V gene has CDR1 MRHNA and CDR2 SNTAGT. The CDR3 reads CASSDSGGALSTGELFF. The CDR3 bases are TGTGCCAGCAGTGACTCCGGGGGGGCACTAAGCACCGGGGAGCTGTTTTTT.

A word on this clone: Within the sample, other DNA sequences also encode this same CDR3. This chain uses TRBV5-1 with TRBJ2-1; D uncertain. Germline CDR1 and CDR2: SGHRS and YFSETQ. Trimming shortened V by 2 bases and J by 0 bases, and 12 bases separated the two germline ends. The CDR3 covers 16 residues. The CDR3 loop reads CASSLPTLSSYNEQFF. The CDR3 DNA follows: TGCGCCAGCAGCTTACCGACTCTGAGCTCCTACAATGAGCAGTTCTTC.

The CDR3 sequence is CASSQATSGGPQYF. CDR3 sequence (DNA): TGTGCCAGCAGCCAAGCGACTAGCGGGGGACCGCAGTATTTT. The genes are TRBV3-1 (or the pseudogene TRBV3-2) and TRBJ2-3, with 12 bases identical to TRBD2. Germline lookup yields CDR1 LGHDT and CDR2 YNNKEL (reference sequence). The CDR3 is 14 amino acids. V was pared by 1 base and J by 10 bases, with 3 bases of the junction left unmatched.

V gene TRBV7-2 combines with J gene TRBJ2-3; TRBD2 matches 8 bases. This CDR3 spans 19 amino acids. CDR1 SGHTA and CDR2 FQGNSA come from the germline V gene. J was trimmed by 2 bases and V by 1 base; bases with no gene match: 14. CDR3 sequence reads: CASSLVSFGAGEHTDTQYF. The DNA for the CDR3 is TGTGCCAGCAGCTTAGTATCCTTTGGAGCGGGGGAACACACAGATACGCAGTATTTT.

In this sample, this clone turned up a few times. The chain carries TRBV7-6 and TRBJ2-7; D gene ambiguous. The CDR3 spans 13 residues. Germline lookup yields CDR1 SGHVS and CDR2 FNYEAQ. Between the trimmed V and J ends, which lost 3 bases and 5 bases, there was a span of 11 bases. Here the CDR3 reads CASSLGQVNEQYF. In nucleotides, the CDR3 is TGTGCCAGCAGCTTGGGTCAGGTGAACGAGCAGTACTTC.

This chain uses TRBV12-3 or TRBV12-4 with TRBJ2-7, with 10 bases lining up with TRBD1. This CDR3 comprises 13 residues. After removal of 5 bases from V and 7 bases from J, the junction contained 5 bases not matched to a gene. For the CDR3, the DNA is TGTGCCAGCAGTCGACAGGGGGCAAGGGAGCAGTACTTC. This encodes CASSRQGAREQYF.

The CDR3 nucleotides read TGTGCCAGCAGCGTGGGACGGATCATAGGAGGCTACACCTTC. Protein sequence: CASSVGRIIGGYTF. The chain recombines TRBV2 with TRBJ1-2, with D perhaps matching TRBD1 (5 bases). The V and J ends lost 6 bases and 8 bases respectively, with 19 bases between them. The CDR3 consists of 14 residues. Per the germline V gene, CDR1 is SNHLY and CDR2 is FYNNEI.

Details on this clone: A read error may produce the germline difference seen at one junction end. The rearrangement links TRBV6-5 to TRBJ1-2; TRBD1 aligns across 10 bases. This CDR3 has 15 residues. Germline values: CDR1 MNHEY, CDR2 SVGAGI. CDR3 region: CASSYGTGVNFGYTF. CDR3 bases: TGTGCCAGCAGTTACGGGACAGGGGTAAACTTTGGCTACACCTTC.

This chain uses TRBV11-2 with TRBJ1-6; no clear D. In germline, CDR1 is SGHAT, CDR2 FQNNGV. V was cut by 2 bases and J by 5 bases, with 10 bases left in between. CDR3 length equals 15 residues. The CDR3 DNA reads TGTGCCAGCAGCTTATCCCAGGCCGATAATTCACCCCTCCACTTT. It specifies CASSLSQADNSPLHF. Looking up the rest from reference TRBV11-2 and TRBJ1-6 gives the full variable domain: EAGVAQSPRYKIIEKRQSVAFWCNPISGHATLYWYQQILGQGPKLLIQFQNNGVVDDSQLPKDRFSAERLKGVDSTLKIQPAKLEDSAVYLCASSLSQADNSPLHFGNGTRLTVT.

J is TRBJ2-7 and V is TRBV6-5; D uncertain. Germline CDR1 is MNHEY and CDR2 is SVGAGI. V dropped 5 bases and J dropped 3 bases, with 8 bases sitting between them. The CDR3 has 12 residues. The chain's CDR3 is CASSQTRYEQYF. In nucleotides, the CDR3 is TGTGCCAGCAGTCAGACACGCTACGAGCAGTACTTC.

The gene calls are TRBV19 and TRBJ2-7; D might be TRBD1 (5 bases). V shed 4 bases and J shed 2 bases, with 9 bases lying between them. The CDR3 totals 13 residues. The germline V gene has CDR1 LNHDA and CDR2 SQIVND (reference sequence). This CDR3 is CASSSQGAYEQYF. CDR3 nucleotide sequence: TGTGCCAGTAGTAGCCAGGGCGCCTACGAGCAGTACTTC.

The J gene is TRBJ2-2, the V gene TRBV29-1; 7 bases line up with TRBD2. J gave up 6 bases and V 6 bases, and 10 bases lay outside the gene matches. This CDR3 has 14 amino acids. CDR1 and CDR2 (germline): SQVTM, ANQGSEA. CDR3 in DNA: TGCAGCGTCCTATCGGGACTACGGGCCGGGGAGCTGTTTTTT. Translating gives CSVLSGLRAGELFF.

This chain connects TRBV6-1 to TRBJ1-5, with 7 bases fitting TRBD1. The CDR3 contains 16 residues. In germline, CDR1 is MNHNS, CDR2 SASEGT. J was trimmed by 7 bases and V by 4 bases; bases with no gene match: 13. The CDR3 coding sequence is TGTGCCAGCAGTGTCTACTTAACAGGGGTTAGCCAGCCCCAGCATTTT. Its translation: CASSVYLTGVSQPQHF.

This sequence joins TRBV20-1 and TRBJ1-5, with 11 nucleotides matching TRBD1. Germline V gives CDR1 DFQATT, CDR2 SNEGSKA (reference sequence). V gave up 3 bases and J gave up 2 bases; unmatched junction bases: 15. The CDR3 length is 19 residues. CDR3 sequence: CSASGLGQGAPIRNQPQHF. The CDR3 nucleotides are TGCAGTGCTAGTGGTCTCGGACAGGGGGCCCCTATTCGCAATCAGCCCCAGCATTTT.

In DNA, the CDR3 is TGTGCCAGCACCCTAGGAGGGGACAACTATGGCTACACCTTC. Protein sequence: CASTLGGDNYGYTF. The chain links TRBV13 to TRBJ1-2; possibly TRBD1 for D (5 bases). From germline, CDR1 is PRHDT and CDR2 FYEKMQ (reference sequence). Trimming pared 7 bases from V and 2 bases from J, leaving 14 bases between. This CDR3 is 14 amino acids long.

The rearrangement uses TRBV15 and TRBJ1-2; TRBD1 aligns across 8 bases. CDR3 size: 14 residues. V lost 3 bases to trimming and J lost 0 bases; unmatched junction nucleotides: 0. Germline CDR1 and CDR2: LNHNV and YYDKDF (reference sequence). CDR3 sequence: CATSRTGANYGYTF. CDR3 DNA sequence: TGTGCCACCAGCAGGACAGGGGCTAACTATGGCTACACCTTC. The full variable domain, with the rest looked up from reference TRBV15 and TRBJ1-2, is DAMVIQNPRYQVTQFGKPVTLSCSQTLNHNVMYWYQQKSSQAPKLLFHYYDKDFNNEADTPDNFQSRRPNTSFCFLDIRSPGLGDTAMYLCATSRTGANYGYTFGSGTRLTVV.

This chain links TRBV7-9 with TRBJ1-2; D is unclear. Trimming pared 1 base from V and 2 bases from J, leaving 8 bases between. The CDR3 loop spans 14 amino acids. Germline CDR1 is SEHNR and CDR2 is FQNEAQ (reference sequence). The CDR3: CASSLGLQNYGYTF. The CDR3 DNA follows: TGTGCCAGCAGCTTAGGTCTACAAAACTATGGCTACACCTTC.

The chain combines TRBV7-2 with TRBJ2-7, with D perhaps matching TRBD1 or TRBD2 (5 bases each). Trimming removed 2 bases from V and 6 bases from J, with 8 bases in between. The germline V gene has CDR1 SGHTA and CDR2 FQGNSA. The CDR3 covers 12 residues. CDR3 nucleotides: TGTGCCAGCAGCTTATACGGGGCCGAGCAGTACTTC. Protein sequence: CASSLYGAEQYF.

This rearrangement joins TRBV29-1 to TRBJ2-2; a weak D match, TRBD1 (5 bases). In germline, CDR1 is SQVTM, CDR2 ANQGSEA. This CDR3 comprises 13 residues. Between the trimmed V and J ends, which lost 8 bases and 2 bases, there was a span of 12 bases. For the CDR3, the DNA is TGCAGCTTCAGGACACCCAACACCGGGGAGCTGTTTTTT. Amino acids: CSFRTPNTGELFF.

The chain has TRBV27 and TRBJ1-1; possible D gene TRBD1, 5 bases. This CDR3 comprises 17 residues. V gave up 4 bases and J gave up 0 bases, with 18 bases separating them. Germline lookup yields CDR1 MNHEY and CDR2 SMNVEV (reference sequence). CDR3 loop: CASSSRQAGPLNTEAFF. CDR3 nucleotide sequence: TGTGCCAGCAGTTCCCGGCAGGCAGGGCCCCTGAACACTGAAGCTTTCTTT.

This clone came up once. The sample has other DNA sequences that encode this CDR3 too. The V and J genes are TRBV6-5 and TRBJ1-6, with D possibly matching TRBD1 (6 bases). V was pared by 6 bases and J by 6 bases, with 12 bases between. The CDR3 is made up of 14 amino acids. From germline, CDR1 is MNHEY and CDR2 SVGAGI. In DNA form, the CDR3 reads TGTGCCAGCAGCTCCACAGGGAGTAATTCACCCCTCCACTTT. Translating it yields CASSSTGSNSPLHF.

There are a few counts of this clone. The chain has TRBV5-6 and TRBJ2-5; 7 nucleotides line up with TRBD1. Germline-derived CDR1 and CDR2 are SGHDT and YYEEEE. Trimming cost V 3 bases and J 4 bases; bases outside gene matches: 6. The CDR3 covers 14 residues. CDR3 nucleotides: TGTGCCAGCAGCTCGGGACAGAGGACAGAGACCCAGTACTTC. This encodes CASSSGQRTETQYF.

The V and J genes are TRBV6-5 and TRBJ1-5; D gene unclear. This CDR3 has 13 amino acids. CDR1 is MNHEY, CDR2 SVGAGI, per germline. Trimming shortened V by 8 bases and J by 0 bases, and 8 bases separated the two germline ends. The CDR3, as DNA: TGTGCCAGCCAATACTTTAGCAATCAGCCCCAGCATTTT. This encodes CASQYFSNQPQHF.

The chain has TRBV6-5 and TRBJ1-6; D perhaps matches TRBD1 (6 bases). Germline values: CDR1 MNHEY, CDR2 SVGAGI. V was shortened by 2 bases and J by 8 bases, with 16 bases between the two germline ends. This CDR3 has 16 amino acids. The CDR3, as DNA: TGTGCCAGCAGTTACGTCCTGGGGGCGGCTGATTCACCCCTCCACTTT. Residues: CASSYVLGAADSPLHF.

The chain is built from TRBV2 and TRBJ1-1; D remains ambiguous. Germline V gene lookup returns CDR1 SNHLY and CDR2 FYNNEI. The CDR3 has 12 residues. Trimming removed 3 bases at V and 8 bases at J, with 10 bases between. The CDR3 bases are TGTGCCAGCAGTGATATGCGGAGAGAAGCTTTCTTT. This gives the protein CASSDMRREAFF.

The chain employs TRBV10-1 and TRBJ1-3; no reliable D call. Germline V CDR1 and CDR2: WNHNN, SYGVQD (reference sequence). The V end was cut by 7 bases, the J end by 0 bases, with 16 bases between. This CDR3 is built from 16 residues. The CDR3 bases are TGCGCCAGCATTACCACAGCCACCAACTCTGGAAACACCATATATTTT. It codes for CASITTATNSGNTIYF.